Listed below are T cell receptor beta chains from one sample, sequenced in a study of blood T cell repertoires in COVID-19. Sequenced by immunoSEQ multiplex PCR; TCRdb stores in-frame clones only, minus some. Found here are roughly 92,000 clones, roughly 89% of them singletons; the top ten hold roughly 4.5%. Sequenced: peripheral blood. Source of these receptors: a woman at least 80 years old with active or convalescent COVID-19. CDR3s include the opening cysteine and the closing phenylalanine or tryptophan.

CASSSRGPNTEAFF	14	TRBV6-5	TRBJ1-1
CASSITREQPQHF	13	TRBV7-9	TRBJ1-5
CSVIIGAGVTDTQYF	15	TRBV29-1	TRBJ2-3
CASSIGGLAGVDEQFF	16	TRBV19	TRBJ2-1
CASSLSETAAYEQYF	15	TRBV27	TRBJ2-7
CASASSSTDTQYF	13	TRBV12-5	TRBJ2-3
CASSQTRGLAGVCEQFF	17	TRBV3-1/TRBV3-2	TRBJ2-1
CASSLGGHEQYF	12	TRBV28	TRBJ2-7
CASSLAGTEKLFF	13	TRBV12-3/TRBV12-4	TRBJ1-4
CATSVSRQNSYNEQFF	16	TRBV15	TRBJ2-1
CASSSLFRDRGDEQYF	16	TRBV19	TRBJ2-7
CASRIPGQGTQGYGYTF	17	TRBV28	TRBJ1-2
CASSRGLGQLTSDLTF	16	TRBV4-2	TRBJ2-7
CASHDRGWANTEAFF	15	TRBV6-5	TRBJ1-1
CASKGGFNQPQHF	13	TRBV6-5	TRBJ1-5
CASSQDFQGVAFF	13	TRBV7-8	TRBJ1-1
CASSFGQITDTQYF	14	TRBV5-1	TRBJ2-3
CASSFTSGRGRYNEQFF	17	TRBV7-3	TRBJ2-1
CASSKTAGLYGNTIYF	16	TRBV5-1	TRBJ1-3
CASSSGPTDTQYF	13	TRBV4-2	TRBJ2-3
CASSPDSLSYEQYF	14	TRBV14	TRBJ2-7
CASSQDLGAGSSEQYF	16	TRBV4-3	TRBJ2-7
CASSGLAGYYNEQFF	15	TRBV19	TRBJ2-1
CASSTRTSGSYNEQFF	16	TRBV7-2	TRBJ2-1
CASSLSDRTDTQYF	14	TRBV7-8	TRBJ2-3
CAISANNPGNTIYF	14	TRBV10-3	TRBJ1-3
CASSFSGQGGETQYF	15	TRBV7-3	TRBJ2-5
CASTPGLAGVWQFF	14	TRBV21-1	TRBJ2-1
CASSLVAGVRSYNEQFF	17	TRBV7-2	TRBJ2-1
CASSLEVAGPSYEQYF	16	TRBV7-2	TRBJ2-7
CASRRNNEQFF	11	TRBV6-5	TRBJ2-1
CATYKGTGAHEQFF	14	TRBV15	TRBJ2-1
CASSLSRLAGTTQYF	15	TRBV5-8	TRBJ2-5
CASSLNRGQETQYF	14	TRBV18	TRBJ2-5
CASSEDRVGYQPQHF	15	TRBV2	TRBJ1-5
CASSPSGGTFTEAFF	15	TRBV27	TRBJ1-1
CASSSHRADTQYF	13	TRBV4-3	TRBJ2-3
CASRATNTQYF	11	TRBV6-6	TRBJ2-3
CASSQQLTSGLPRGAKNIQYF	21	TRBV4-1	TRBJ2-4
CASSQGPSGDTKNIQYF	17	TRBV4-1	TRBJ2-4
CASSPDTGGGDEQFF	15	TRBV7-2	TRBJ2-1
CASSYGGADVYEQYF	15	TRBV6-5	TRBJ2-7
CASSGGQGGYGYTF	14	TRBV9	TRBJ1-2
CATSRDRVSGSSTYNEQFF	19	TRBV15	TRBJ2-1
CASIDQGFKNTIYF	14	TRBV6-6	TRBJ1-3
CASVSGVGYEQYF	13	TRBV6-5	TRBJ2-7
CASSLGWSGESYGYTF	16	TRBV7-2	TRBJ1-2
CASGPFAKEQYF	12	TRBV7-2	TRBJ2-7
CASSRLAGEDTQYF	14	TRBV5-1	TRBJ2-3
CASSRTATNEKLFF	14	TRBV7-6	TRBJ1-4
CASSRDRTNTGELFF	15	TRBV7-2	TRBJ2-2
CASSPDRGRNYGYTF	15	TRBV4-3	TRBJ1-2
CASNDPSSSGRSSYEQYF	18	TRBV28	TRBJ2-7
CASSLNRGWAGELFF	15	TRBV7-2	TRBJ2-2